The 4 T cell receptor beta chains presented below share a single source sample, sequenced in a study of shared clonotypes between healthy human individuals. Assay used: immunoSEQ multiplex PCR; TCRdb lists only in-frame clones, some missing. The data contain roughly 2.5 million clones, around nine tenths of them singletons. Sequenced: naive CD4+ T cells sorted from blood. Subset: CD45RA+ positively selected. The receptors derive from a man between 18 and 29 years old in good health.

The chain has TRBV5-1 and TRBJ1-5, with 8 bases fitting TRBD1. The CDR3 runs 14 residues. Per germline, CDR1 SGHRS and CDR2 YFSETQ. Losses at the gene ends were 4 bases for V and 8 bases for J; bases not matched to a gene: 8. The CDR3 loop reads CASSADRGVEPQHF. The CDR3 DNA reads TGCGCCAGCAGCGCTGACAGGGGAGTTGAGCCCCAGCATTTT. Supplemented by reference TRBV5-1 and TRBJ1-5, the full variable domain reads KAGVTQTPRYLIKTRGQQVTLSCSPISGHRSVSWYQQTPGQGLQFLFEYFSETQRNKGNFPGRFSGRQFSNSRSEMNVSTLELGDSALYLCASSADRGVEPQHFGDGTRLSIL.

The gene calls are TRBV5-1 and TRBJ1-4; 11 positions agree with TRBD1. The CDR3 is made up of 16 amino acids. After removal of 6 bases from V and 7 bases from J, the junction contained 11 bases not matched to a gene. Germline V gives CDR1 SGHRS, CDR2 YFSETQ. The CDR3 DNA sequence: TGCGCCAGCAACTCAGGACAGGGGGCGTTAAGTGAAAAACTGTTTTTT. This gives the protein CASNSGQGALSEKLFF.

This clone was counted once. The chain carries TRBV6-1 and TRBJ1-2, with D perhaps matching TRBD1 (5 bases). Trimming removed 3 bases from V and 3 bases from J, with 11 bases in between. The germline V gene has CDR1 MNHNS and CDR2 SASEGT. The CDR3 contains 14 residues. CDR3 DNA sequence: TGTGCCAGCAGTGAGTCCGGCAGGGACTATGGCTACACCTTC. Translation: CASSESGRDYGYTF.

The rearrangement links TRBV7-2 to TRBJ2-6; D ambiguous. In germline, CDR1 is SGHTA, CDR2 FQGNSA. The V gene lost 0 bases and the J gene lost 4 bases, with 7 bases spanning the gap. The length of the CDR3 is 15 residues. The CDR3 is CASSLAYAGANVLTF. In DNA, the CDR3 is TGTGCCAGCAGCTTAGCTTACGCCGGGGCCAACGTCCTGACTTTC.